This TCR beta chain was found in a study of identical twins. TCRdb recomputed calls from the 5' RACE reads with MiXCR, one row per CDR3 protein. The repertoire holds just over 500,000 distinct CDR3 sequences, with approximately 22% as singletons. Germline assignment: CDR1 SGHVS and CDR2 FNYEAQ. V shed 3 bases and J 6 bases; nucleotides not matched to a gene: 5. The CDR3 totals 15 residues. Study-wide results and caveats: Whereas memory repertoires showed no such difference, abundant cord blood beta clonotypes carried fewer insertions.

For this clonotype: Its antigen is unknown.

This same sample was also taken into another study, of T cells expressing NK-cell markers. From that second work: The CD3+CD56-NKG2C+ fraction was also led by these clonotypes in several donors.

The receptor was isolated from a young woman in good health. Sequenced input: CD4+ T cells sorted from blood. The chain uses TRBV7-6 and TRBJ2-1, with 10 positions matching TRBD2. CDR3 region: CASSFIAGGLNEQFF. CDR3 nucleotides: TGTGCCAGCAGCTTTATAGCGGGAGGCCTCAATGAGCAGTTCTTC.